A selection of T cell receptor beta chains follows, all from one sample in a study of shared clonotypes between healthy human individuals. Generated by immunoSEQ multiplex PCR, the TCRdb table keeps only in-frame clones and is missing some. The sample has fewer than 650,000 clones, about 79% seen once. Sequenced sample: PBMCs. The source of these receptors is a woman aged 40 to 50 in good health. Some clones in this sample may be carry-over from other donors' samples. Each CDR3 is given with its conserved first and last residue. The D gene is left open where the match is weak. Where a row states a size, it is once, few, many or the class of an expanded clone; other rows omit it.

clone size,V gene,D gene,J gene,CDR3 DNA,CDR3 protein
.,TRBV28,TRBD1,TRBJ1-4,TGTGCCAGCAGTTCCTCGGGACAGGGGAGCGAAAAACTGTTTTTT,CASSSSGQGSEKLFF
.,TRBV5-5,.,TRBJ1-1,TGTGCCAGCAGCTTGGTGGTAGGAACTGAAGCTTTCTTT,CASSLVVGTEAFF
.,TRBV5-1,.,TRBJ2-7,TGCGCCAGCAGCCTTACAACCTACGAGCAGTACTTC,CASSLTTYEQYF
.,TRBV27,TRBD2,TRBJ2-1,TGTGCCAGCAGAGGGGGACTAGCGGGAGTCGTTGAGCAGTTCTTC,CASRGGLAGVVEQFF
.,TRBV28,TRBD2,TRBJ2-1,TGTGCCAGCAGTTTAGGGCTAGCGGGATCGAGTGAGCAGTTCTTC,CASSLGLAGSSEQFF
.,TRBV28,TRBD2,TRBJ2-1,TGTGCCAGCAGTTTCCACACTAGCGGGAAGACGAATGAGCAGTTCTTC,CASSFHTSGKTNEQFF
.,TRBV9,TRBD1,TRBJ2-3,TGTGCCAGCAGCGTAAGTGCGGGACAGGGGTTCGGCACAGATACGCAGTATTTT,CASSVSAGQGFGTDTQYF
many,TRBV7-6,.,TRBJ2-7,TGTGCCAGCAGCTTAGCGGGAGGTGCCGAGCAGTACTTC,CASSLAGGAEQYF
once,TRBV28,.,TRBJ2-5,TGTGCCAGCAGTTTACAGGACTACCAGGAGACCCAGTACTTC,CASSLQDYQETQYF
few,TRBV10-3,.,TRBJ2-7,TGTGCCATCAGTGAGGTCTTAACCTACGAGCAGTACTTC,CAISEVLTYEQYF
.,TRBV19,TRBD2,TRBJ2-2,TGTGCCAGTAATCGTCTAGCGGGAGCTGGGGAGCTGTTTTTT,CASNRLAGAGELFF
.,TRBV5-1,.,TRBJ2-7,TGCGCCAGCAGCTCGGCCGCCGGGACACCAGGAATCTACGAGCAGTACTTC,CASSSAAGTPGIYEQYF
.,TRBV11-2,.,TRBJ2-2,TGTGCCAGCACCAAAGTCCACACCGGGGAGCTGTTTTTT,CASTKVHTGELFF
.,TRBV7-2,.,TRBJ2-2,TGTGCCAGCAGCTTAGCGGGAGTGGTCACCGGGGAGCTGTTTTTT,CASSLAGVVTGELFF
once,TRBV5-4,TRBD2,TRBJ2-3,TGTGCCAGCAGCCCCGGACTAGCGGGAGGGCCTCTAGGCACAGATACGCAGTATTTT,CASSPGLAGGPLGTDTQYF
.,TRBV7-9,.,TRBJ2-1,TGTGCCAGCAGCTCTGGCTGGGGGGAGCAGTTCTTC,CASSSGWGEQFF
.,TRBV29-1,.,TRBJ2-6,TGCAGCGCGCAGGGGACCCTCTCTGGGGCCAACGTCCTGACTTTC,CSAQGTLSGANVLTF
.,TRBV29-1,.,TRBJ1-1,TGCAGCGTTGGGAAAGGGGGTTCGAGCACTGAAGCTTTCTTT,CSVGKGGSSTEAFF
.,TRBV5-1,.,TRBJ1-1,TGCGCCAGCAGCCCTATGAGGAACACTGAAGCTTTCTTT,CASSPMRNTEAFF
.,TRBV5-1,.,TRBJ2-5,TGCGCCAGCAGCCTACAGGGTCTAGCACAAGAGACCCAGTACTTC,CASSLQGLAQETQYF
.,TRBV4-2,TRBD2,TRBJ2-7,TGTGCCAGCAGCGGACTAGCCAAGGGCAAAAGCTCCTACGAGCAGTACTTC,CASSGLAKGKSSYEQYF
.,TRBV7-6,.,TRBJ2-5,TGTGCCAGCAGCTTAGCGGGAGTGGGAGCGGAGACCCAGTACTTC,CASSLAGVGAETQYF
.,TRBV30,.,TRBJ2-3,TGTGCCTGGACCCCACCGGGGATTAGCACAGATACGCAGTATTTT,CAWTPPGISTDTQYF
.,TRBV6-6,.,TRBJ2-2,TGTGCCAGCAGTTACGGCGTAACCGGGGAGCTGTTTTTT,CASSYGVTGELFF
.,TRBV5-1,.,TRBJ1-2,TGCGCCAGCAGCCCGGACGGCTTACCAGGAGATGGCTACACCTTC,CASSPDGLPGDGYTF
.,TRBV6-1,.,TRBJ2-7,TGTGCCAGCAGTGAAGCGGGGTACTACGAGCAGTACTTC,CASSEAGYYEQYF
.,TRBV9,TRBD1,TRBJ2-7,TGTGCCAGCAGCCCCCCTCCGGGGACAGGCGTCTACGAGCAGTACTTC,CASSPPPGTGVYEQYF
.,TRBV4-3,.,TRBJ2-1,TGCGCCAGCAGCCGAGACGTGCCCTCACAAAATGAGCAGTTCTTC,CASSRDVPSQNEQFF
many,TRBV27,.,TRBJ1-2,TGTGCCAGCAGTTTATTGGGCAGAAACAACTATGGCTACACCTTC,CASSLLGRNNYGYTF